A single sample gave rise to the 5 T cell receptor beta chains below, sequenced in a study of shared clonotypes between healthy human individuals. Measured with immunoSEQ multiplex PCR; TCRdb has only the in-frame clones, and not every one. The profile shows about 2.4 million clones, approximately 94% of them singletons. The source material was naive CD4+ T cells from PBMCs. Subset defined: CD45RA+ positively selected. The receptors shown here come from a man aged 18 to 30 in good health. Some clones in this sample may be carry-over from other donors' samples.

The CDR3 DNA reads as TGTGCCAGCAGCTTGAGTACTAGGGGACTAACGTTTTTGGCCTACGAGCAGTACTTC. Protein product: CASSLSTRGLTFLAYEQYF. The chain is built from TRBV7-9 and TRBJ2-7; TRBD2 matches at 7 bases. The CDR3 has 19 residues. Germline lookup yields CDR1 SEHNR and CDR2 FQNEAQ (reference sequence). After removal of 3 bases from V and 2 bases from J, the junction contained 19 bases not matched to a gene. The full variable domain, its missing parts supplied by reference TRBV7-9 and TRBJ2-7, is DTGVSQNPRHKITKRGQNVTFRCDPISEHNRLYWYRQTLGQGPEFLTYFQNEAQLEKSRLLSDRFSAERPKGSFSTLEIQRTEQGDSAMYLCASSLSTRGLTFLAYEQYFGPGTRLTVT.

This chain links TRBV19 with TRBJ1-3; 8 nucleotides agree with TRBD1. The V gene's germline CDR1 is LNHDA and CDR2 SQIVND (reference sequence). V trimming: 9 bases; J trimming: 3 bases; junction bases outside the gene matches: 13. This CDR3 has 16 residues. CDR3 sequence reads: CASSKRTGIDGNTIYF. The DNA of the CDR3 is TGTGCCAGCTCAAAGAGGACAGGGATTGATGGAAACACCATATATTTT.

The chain links TRBV5-1 to TRBJ1-1; D might be TRBD1 (5 bases). In germline, CDR1 is SGHRS, CDR2 YFSETQ. Trimming shortened V by 0 bases and J by 8 bases, and 11 bases separated the two germline ends. This CDR3 comprises 13 residues. CDR3 sequence reads: CASSLEPGTEAFF. CDR3 sequence (DNA): TGCGCCAGCAGCTTGGAACCAGGGACCGAAGCTTTCTTT.

The chain couples TRBV5-1 to TRBJ1-5; maybe TRBD1 (5 bases). This CDR3 has 14 amino acids. Germline V gene data show CDR1 as SGHRS and CDR2 as YFSETQ. The germline V and J ends were trimmed by 4 bases and 0 bases, with 8 bases remaining between them. CDR3 sequence: CASSPTVSNQPQHF. The CDR3, as DNA: TGCGCCAGCAGCCCGACAGTTAGCAATCAGCCCCAGCATTTT. The full variable domain, completed using reference TRBV5-1 and TRBJ1-5, is KAGVTQTPRYLIKTRGQQVTLSCSPISGHRSVSWYQQTPGQGLQFLFEYFSETQRNKGNFPGRFSGRQFSNSRSEMNVSTLELGDSALYLCASSPTVSNQPQHFGDGTRLSIL.

The V and J genes are TRBV7-2 and TRBJ2-7, with D unclear. Germline CDR1 and CDR2: SGHTA and FQGNSA. This CDR3 has 12 amino acids. V dropped 5 bases and J dropped 4 bases, with 9 bases sitting between them. The CDR3 loop is CASSPSRYEQYF. As DNA, the CDR3 is TGTGCCAGCAGCCCGTCGAGATACGAGCAGTACTTC. Supplemented by reference TRBV7-2 and TRBJ2-7, the full variable domain reads GAGVSQSPSNKVTEKGKDVELRCDPISGHTALYWYRQSLGQGLEFLIYFQGNSAPDKSGLPSDRFSAERTGGSVSTLTIQRTQQEDSAVYLCASSPSRYEQYFGPGTRLTVT.